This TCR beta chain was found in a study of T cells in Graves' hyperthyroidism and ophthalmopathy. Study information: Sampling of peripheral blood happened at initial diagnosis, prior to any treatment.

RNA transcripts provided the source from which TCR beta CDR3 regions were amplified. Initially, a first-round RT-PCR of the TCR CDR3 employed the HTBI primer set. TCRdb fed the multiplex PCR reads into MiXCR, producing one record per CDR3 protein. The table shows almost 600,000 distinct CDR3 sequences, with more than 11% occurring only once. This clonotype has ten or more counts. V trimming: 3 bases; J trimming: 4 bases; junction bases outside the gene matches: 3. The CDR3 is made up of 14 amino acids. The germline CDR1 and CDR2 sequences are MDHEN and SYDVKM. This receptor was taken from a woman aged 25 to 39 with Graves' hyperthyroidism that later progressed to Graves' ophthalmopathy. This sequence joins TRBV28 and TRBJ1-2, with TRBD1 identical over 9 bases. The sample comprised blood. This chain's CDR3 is CASSFLTGGYGYTF. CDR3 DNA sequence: TGTGCCAGCAGTTTTTTGACAGGGGGCTATGGCTACACCTTC.